The source of this TCR beta chain is a study of blood T cell repertoires in COVID-19. Measured with immunoSEQ multiplex PCR; TCRdb has only the in-frame clones, and not every one. The sample shows 84,000 or so clones, around 75% of them seen only once. Enrolment of Seattle patients took place during active infection, and they were followed longitudinally. This TCR derives from a man between 65 and 85 years old with COVID-19, enrolled during active disease. The sequenced sample consisted of peripheral blood.

CDR3 in amino acids: CAWSVQGTYGYTF. Here the CDR3 DNA reads TGTGCCTGGAGTGTACAGGGGACCTATGGCTACACCTTC. V usage is TRBV30 and J usage is TRBJ1-2; 7 bases line up with TRBD1. CDR1 is GTSNPN and CDR2 is SVGIG in the germline V gene (reference sequence). The CDR3 extends over 13 amino acids. V lost 0 bases, J lost 4 bases, and 2 bases stayed unmatched.